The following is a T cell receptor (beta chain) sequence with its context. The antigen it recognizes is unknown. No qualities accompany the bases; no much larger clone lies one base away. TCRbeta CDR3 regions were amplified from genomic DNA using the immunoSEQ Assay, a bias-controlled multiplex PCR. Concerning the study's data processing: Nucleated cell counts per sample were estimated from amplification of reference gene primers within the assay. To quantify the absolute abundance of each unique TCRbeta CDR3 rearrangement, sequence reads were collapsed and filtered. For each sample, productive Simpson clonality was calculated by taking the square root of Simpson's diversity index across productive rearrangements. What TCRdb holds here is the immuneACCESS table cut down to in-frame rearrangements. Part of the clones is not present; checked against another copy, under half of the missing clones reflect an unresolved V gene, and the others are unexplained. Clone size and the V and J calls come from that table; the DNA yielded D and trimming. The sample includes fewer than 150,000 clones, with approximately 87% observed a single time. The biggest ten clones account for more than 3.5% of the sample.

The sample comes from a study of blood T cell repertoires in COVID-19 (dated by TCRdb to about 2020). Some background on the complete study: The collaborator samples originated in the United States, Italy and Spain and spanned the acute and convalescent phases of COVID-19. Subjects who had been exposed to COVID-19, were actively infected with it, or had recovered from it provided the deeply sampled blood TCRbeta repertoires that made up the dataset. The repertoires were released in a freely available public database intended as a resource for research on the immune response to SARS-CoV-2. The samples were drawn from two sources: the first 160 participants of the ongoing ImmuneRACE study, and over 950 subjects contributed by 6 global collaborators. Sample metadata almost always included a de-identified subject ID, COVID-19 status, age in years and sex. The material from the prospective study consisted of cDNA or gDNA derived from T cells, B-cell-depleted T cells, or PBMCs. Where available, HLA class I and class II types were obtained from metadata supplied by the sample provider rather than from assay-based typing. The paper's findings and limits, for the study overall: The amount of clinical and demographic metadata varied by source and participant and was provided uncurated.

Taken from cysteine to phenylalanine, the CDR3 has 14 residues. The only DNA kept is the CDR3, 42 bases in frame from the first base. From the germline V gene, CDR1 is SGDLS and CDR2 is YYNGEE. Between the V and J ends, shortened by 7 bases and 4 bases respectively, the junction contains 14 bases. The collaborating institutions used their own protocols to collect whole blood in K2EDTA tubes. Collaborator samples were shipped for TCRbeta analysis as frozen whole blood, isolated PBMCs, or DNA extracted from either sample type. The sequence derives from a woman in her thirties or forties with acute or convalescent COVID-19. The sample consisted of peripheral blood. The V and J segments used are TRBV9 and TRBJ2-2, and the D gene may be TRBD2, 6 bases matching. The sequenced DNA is TGTGCCAGCGCAACGGGAGTCGTCACCGGGGAGCTGTTTTTT. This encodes CASATGVVTGELFF.